The subject of this entry is one T cell receptor (beta chain). As yet, its antigen is unknown. This CDR3 comprises 14 residues. Germline CDR1 is LGHNT and CDR2 is FRNRAP. This record belongs to a study of T cells expressing NK-cell markers. Study at large: According to the study, TCR beta repertoires originated from sorted CD3+CD56+NKG2C+, CD3+CD56+NKG2C- and CD3+CD56-NKG2C+ T cells. With respect to HCMV, seven of the eight sequenced donors were seropositive, and one was seronegative. The study's findings and limits: Several of the donors also had these clonotypes leading their CD3+CD56-NKG2C+ fraction.

UMIs were included in TCR beta cDNA generated by 5'RACE template switching. TCRdb re-called the 5' RACE reads and shows each CDR3 protein once, DNA omitted. The sample table includes 400,000 to 450,000 distinct CDR3 sequences. This TCR came from a woman between 18 and 70 years old in good health. This sequence joins TRBV12-5 and TRBJ2-3; the D gene TCRdb calls, TRBD2, cannot be checked with no DNA. Sequencing was performed on blood T cells: a sorted CD56 or NKG2C T cell subset, CD4+ or CD8+ T cells, or bulk PBMC T cells (not recorded which). The CDR3 sequence is CASGRDSLTDTQYF.